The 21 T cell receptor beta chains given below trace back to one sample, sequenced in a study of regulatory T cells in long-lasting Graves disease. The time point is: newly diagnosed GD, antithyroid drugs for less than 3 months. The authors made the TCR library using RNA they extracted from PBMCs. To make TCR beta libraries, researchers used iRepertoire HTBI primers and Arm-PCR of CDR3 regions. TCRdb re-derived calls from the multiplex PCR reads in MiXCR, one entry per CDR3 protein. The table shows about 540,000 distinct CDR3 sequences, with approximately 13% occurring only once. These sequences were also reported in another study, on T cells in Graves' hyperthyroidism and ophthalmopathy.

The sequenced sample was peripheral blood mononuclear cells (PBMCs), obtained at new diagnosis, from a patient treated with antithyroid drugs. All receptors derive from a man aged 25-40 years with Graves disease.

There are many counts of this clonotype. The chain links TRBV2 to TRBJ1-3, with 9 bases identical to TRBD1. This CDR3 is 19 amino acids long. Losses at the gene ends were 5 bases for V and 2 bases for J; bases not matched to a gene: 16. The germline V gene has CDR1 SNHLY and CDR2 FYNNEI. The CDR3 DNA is TGTGCCAGCAGTCCACGACAGGGGGTATTTCGGCTGGCTGGAAACACCATATATTTT. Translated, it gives CASSPRQGVFRLAGNTIYF.

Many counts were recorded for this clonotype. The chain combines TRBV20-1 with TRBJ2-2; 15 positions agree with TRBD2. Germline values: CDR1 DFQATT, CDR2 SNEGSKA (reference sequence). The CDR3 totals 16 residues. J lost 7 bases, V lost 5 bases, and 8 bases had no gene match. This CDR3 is CSAPGLAGGQDGELFF. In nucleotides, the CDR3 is TGCAGTGCTCCCGGACTAGCGGGAGGGCAGGACGGGGAGCTGTTTTTT.

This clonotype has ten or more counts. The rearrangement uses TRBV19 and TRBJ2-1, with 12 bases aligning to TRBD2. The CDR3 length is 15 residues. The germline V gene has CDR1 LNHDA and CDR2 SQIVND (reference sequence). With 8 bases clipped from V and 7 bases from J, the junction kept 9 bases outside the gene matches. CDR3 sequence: CASGRLAGVGNEQFF. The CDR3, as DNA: TGTGCCAGTGGCAGACTAGCGGGAGTAGGGAATGAGCAGTTCTTC.

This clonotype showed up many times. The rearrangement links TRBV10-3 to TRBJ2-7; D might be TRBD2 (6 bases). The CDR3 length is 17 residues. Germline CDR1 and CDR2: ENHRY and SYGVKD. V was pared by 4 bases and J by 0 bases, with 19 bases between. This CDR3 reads CAISATGLPEGSYEQYF. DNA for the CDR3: TGTGCCATCAGTGCGACCGGGCTTCCGGAGGGCTCCTACGAGCAGTACTTC.

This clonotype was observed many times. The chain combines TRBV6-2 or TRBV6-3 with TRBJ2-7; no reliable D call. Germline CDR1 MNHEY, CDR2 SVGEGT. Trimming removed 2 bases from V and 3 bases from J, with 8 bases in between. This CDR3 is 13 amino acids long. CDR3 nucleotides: TGTGCCAGCAGTTACACGCATCACTACGAGCAGTACTTC. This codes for CASSYTHHYEQYF.

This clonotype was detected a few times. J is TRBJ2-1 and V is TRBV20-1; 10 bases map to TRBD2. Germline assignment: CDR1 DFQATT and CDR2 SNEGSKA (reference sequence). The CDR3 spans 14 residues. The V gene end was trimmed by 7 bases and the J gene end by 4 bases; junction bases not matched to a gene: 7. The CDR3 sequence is CSGAGLAAYNEQFF. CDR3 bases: TGCAGTGGGGCAGGACTAGCGGCATACAATGAGCAGTTCTTC.

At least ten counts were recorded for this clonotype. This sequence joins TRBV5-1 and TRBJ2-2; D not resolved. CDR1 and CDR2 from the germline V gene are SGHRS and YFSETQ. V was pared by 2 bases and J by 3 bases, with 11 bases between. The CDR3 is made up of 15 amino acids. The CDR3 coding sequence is TGCGCCAGCAGCTTAATTTTGGGTGACACCGGGGAGCTGTTTTTT. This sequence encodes CASSLILGDTGELFF.

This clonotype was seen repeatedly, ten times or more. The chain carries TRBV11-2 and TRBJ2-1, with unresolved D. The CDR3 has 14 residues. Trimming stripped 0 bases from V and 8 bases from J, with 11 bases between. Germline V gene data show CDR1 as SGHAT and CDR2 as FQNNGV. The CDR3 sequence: CASSLEPAGYEQFF. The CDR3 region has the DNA TGTGCCAGCAGCTTAGAACCAGCAGGCTATGAGCAGTTCTTC.

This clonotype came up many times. CDR3 sequence (DNA): TGTGCCAGCAGCCAATCCGATTATCGAGGGGAGCAGTACTTC. Translation gives CASSQSDYRGEQYF. The chain is built from TRBV3-1 and TRBJ2-7; D perhaps matches TRBD2 (5 bases). The CDR3 is made up of 14 amino acids. The germline V gene has CDR1 LGHDT and CDR2 YNNKEL (reference sequence). Deletions cut 2 bases from V and 7 bases from J, with 15 bases between.

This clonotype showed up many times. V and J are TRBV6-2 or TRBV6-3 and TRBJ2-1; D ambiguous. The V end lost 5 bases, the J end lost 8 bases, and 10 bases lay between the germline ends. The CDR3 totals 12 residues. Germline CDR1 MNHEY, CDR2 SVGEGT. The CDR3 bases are TGTGCCAGCAGTGAAGCGTCGGATGAGCAGTTCTTC. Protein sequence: CASSEASDEQFF.

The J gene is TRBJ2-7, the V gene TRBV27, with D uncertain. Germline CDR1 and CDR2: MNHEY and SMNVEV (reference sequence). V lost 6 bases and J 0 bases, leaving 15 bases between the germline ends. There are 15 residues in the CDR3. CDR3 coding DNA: TGTGCCAGCAGCCCTCAAGGACGTAGCTCCTACGAGCAGTACTTC. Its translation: CASSPQGRSSYEQYF.

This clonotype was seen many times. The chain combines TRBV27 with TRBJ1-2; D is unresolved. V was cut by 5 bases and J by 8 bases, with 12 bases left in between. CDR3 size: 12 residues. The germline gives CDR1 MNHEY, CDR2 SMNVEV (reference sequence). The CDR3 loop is CASSPTEGGYTF. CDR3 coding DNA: TGTGCCAGCAGTCCCACCGAAGGAGGCTACACCTTC.

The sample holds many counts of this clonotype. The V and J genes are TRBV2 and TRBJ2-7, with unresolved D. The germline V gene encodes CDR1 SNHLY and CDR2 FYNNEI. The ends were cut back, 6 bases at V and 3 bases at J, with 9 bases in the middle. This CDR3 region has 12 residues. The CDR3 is CASSEQRYEQYF. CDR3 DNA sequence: TGTGCCAGCAGCGAGCAGCGCTACGAGCAGTACTTC.

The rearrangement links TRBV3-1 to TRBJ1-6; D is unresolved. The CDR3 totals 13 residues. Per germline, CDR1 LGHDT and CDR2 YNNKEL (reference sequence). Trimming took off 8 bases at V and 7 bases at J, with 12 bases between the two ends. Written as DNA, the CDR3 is TGTGCCAGCGGAGAGACCGGGAATTCACCCCTCCACTTT. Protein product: CASGETGNSPLHF. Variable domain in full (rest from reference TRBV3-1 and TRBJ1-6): DTAVSQTPKYLVTQMGNDKSIKCEQNLGHDTMYWYKQDSKKFLKIMFSYNNKELIINETVPNRFSPKSPDKAHLNLHINSLELGDSAVYFCASGETGNSPLHFGNGTRLTVT.

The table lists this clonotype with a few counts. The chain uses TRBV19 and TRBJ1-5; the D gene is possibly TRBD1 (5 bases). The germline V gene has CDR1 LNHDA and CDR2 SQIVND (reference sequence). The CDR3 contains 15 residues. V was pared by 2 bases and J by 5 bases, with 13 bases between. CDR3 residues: CASSIRVGGHQPQHF. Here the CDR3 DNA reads TGTGCCAGTAGTATAAGAGTGGGGGGACATCAGCCCCAGCATTTT.

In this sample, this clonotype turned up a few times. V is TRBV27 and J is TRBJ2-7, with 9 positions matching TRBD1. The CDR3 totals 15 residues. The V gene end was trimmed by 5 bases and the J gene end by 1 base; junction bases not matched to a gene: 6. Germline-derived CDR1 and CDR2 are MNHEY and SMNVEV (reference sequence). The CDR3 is CASSTLQGASYEQYF. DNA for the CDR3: TGTGCCAGCAGTACCCTACAGGGGGCTTCCTACGAGCAGTACTTC.

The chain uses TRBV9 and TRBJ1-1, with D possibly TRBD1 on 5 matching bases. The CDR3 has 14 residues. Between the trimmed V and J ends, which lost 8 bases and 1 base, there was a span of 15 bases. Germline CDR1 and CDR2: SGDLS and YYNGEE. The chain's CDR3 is CASGAGTGNTEAFF. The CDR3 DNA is TGTGCCAGTGGGGCCGGAACGGGGAACACTGAAGCTTTCTTT.

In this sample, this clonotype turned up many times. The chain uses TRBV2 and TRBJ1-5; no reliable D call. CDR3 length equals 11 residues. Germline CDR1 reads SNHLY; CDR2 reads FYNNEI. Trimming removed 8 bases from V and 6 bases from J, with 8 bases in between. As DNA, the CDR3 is TGTGCCAGCCTTGAGGTTCAGCCCCAGCATTTT. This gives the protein CASLEVQPQHF.

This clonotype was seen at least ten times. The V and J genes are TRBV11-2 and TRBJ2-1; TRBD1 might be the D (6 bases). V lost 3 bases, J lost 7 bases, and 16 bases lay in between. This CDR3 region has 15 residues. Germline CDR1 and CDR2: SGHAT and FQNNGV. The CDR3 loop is CASSLRGGAGNEQFF. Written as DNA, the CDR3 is TGTGCCAGCAGCTTGCGTGGGGGCGCCGGAAATGAGCAGTTCTTC.

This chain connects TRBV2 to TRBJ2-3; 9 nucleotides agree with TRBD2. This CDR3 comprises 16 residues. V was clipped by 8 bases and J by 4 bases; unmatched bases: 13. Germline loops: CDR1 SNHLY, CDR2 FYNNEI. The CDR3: CASPDLAGTGADTQYF. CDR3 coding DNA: TGTGCCAGCCCTGACCTAGCGGGAACCGGGGCAGATACGCAGTATTTT.

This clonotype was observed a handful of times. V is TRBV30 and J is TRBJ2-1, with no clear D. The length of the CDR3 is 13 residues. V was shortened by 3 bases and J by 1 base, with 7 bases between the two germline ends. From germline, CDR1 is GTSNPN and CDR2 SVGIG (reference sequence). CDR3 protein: CAWSPDSYNEQFF. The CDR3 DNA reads TGTGCCTGGAGCCCGGATTCCTACAATGAGCAGTTCTTC.